The TCR beta chain described here comes from a study of cytomegalovirus exposure and HLA in healthy donors. The study ran its PCR with 60 Vbeta and 13 Jbeta primers. The repertoire was sequenced with immunoSEQ multiplex PCR; TCRdb's copy has only in-frame clones and lacks some. The table has roughly 200,000 clones, 75% to 85% seen once; the top ten hold roughly 0.65%. As regards this clone: The target antigen is unknown.

General study findings and limits: Researchers reported that a few CMV-associated chains were confirmed in vitro as CMV antigen-specific. As a later analysis revealed, most CMV-associated TCR beta chains appeared HLA-restricted.

Per the germline V gene, CDR1 is SGHRS and CDR2 is YFSETQ. The CDR3 is 17 amino acids. Germline trimming cut 0 bases from V and 1 base from J; bases unmatched to any gene: 4. The donors comprised healthy bone marrow donors. What was sequenced was PBMCs. The sequence derives from a boy younger than 18 in good health and CMV-seronegative. This rearrangement joins TRBV5-1 to TRBJ2-1, with 10 bases matching TRBD2. The CDR3: CASSLASGGVSYNEQFF. Written as DNA, the CDR3 is TGCGCCAGCAGCTTGGCCAGCGGGGGGGTATCCTACAATGAGCAGTTCTTC.